Listed here are 2 T cell receptor beta chains from one sample, sequenced in a study of naive and memory T cell subsets. Regarding the study as a whole: Naive repertoires, especially CD8, held a few larger clonotypes, possibly memory cells re-expressing CD45RA.

Their cognate antigens are unknown. The beta constant-region primer was an equimolar mix of two oligonucleotides covering TRBC1 and TRBC2. Ligated cDNA was amplified by four rounds of PCR with nested alpha and beta constant-region primers and SP2. One entry per CDR3 protein, called by TCRdb with MiXCR from the UMI-ligation and nested PCR reads. Here the sample spans roughly 97,000 distinct CDR3 sequences, roughly 14% being singletons. Specimen: naive CD8+ T cells from blood. The origin of the receptors is a human donor in good health.

The rearrangement joins TRBV7-2 to TRBJ1-2; 8 nucleotides align to TRBD1. CDR3 size: 14 residues. V lost 3 bases, J lost 6 bases, and 6 bases stayed unmatched. Germline V CDR1 and CDR2: SGHTA, FQGNSA. The CDR3 reads CASSFQGAGDGYTF. CDR3 coding DNA: TGTGCCAGCAGCTTTCAGGGGGCGGGAGATGGCTACACCTTC.

This clonotype has more than one count but fewer than ten. The chain uses TRBV6-5 and TRBJ2-3; 7 bases are shared with TRBD1. With 6 bases clipped from V and 2 bases from J, the junction kept 5 bases outside the gene matches. Germline CDR1 MNHEY, CDR2 SVGAGI. This CDR3 comprises 14 residues. In DNA, the CDR3 is TGTGCCAGCAGCAGACAGGGTTCCACAGATACGCAGTATTTT. Protein product: CASSRQGSTDTQYF.